This T cell receptor (beta chain) was recovered during a study of memory CD4+ T cells and cytomegalovirus serostatus. Study-level results: CD4+ memory repertoires contained about two fifths of the 164 reported CMV TCRbeta sequences. Median bootstrapped AUC for CMV status was about 0.95 originally, approximately 0.91 US-trained.

The sort gate was single viable CD3+CD4+CD8-CD45RO+ cells for memory CD4+ T cells. Assay used: immunoSEQ multiplex PCR; TCRdb lists only in-frame clones, some missing. The sample shows some 54,000 clones, 65% to 80% of them seen only once. The J segment lost 3 bases and the V segment lost 6 bases, leaving 5 bases of the junction unmatched. CDR1 and CDR2 from the germline V gene are MNHEY and SVGAGI. This CDR3 has 13 amino acids. This clone qualifies as medium-sized (0.01 to 0.1%). What it binds is unknown. The V call is TRBV6-5, the J call TRBJ2-7; 7 positions agree with TRBD1. The sequence came from an adult in good health and CMV-seropositive. Material: memory CD4+ T cells from blood. The CDR3 DNA is TGTGCCAGCAGGCACCGGGACAGCTACGAGCAGTACTTC. Protein: CASRHRDSYEQYF.